The clone carrying this TCR beta chain was counted between two and nine times. V was trimmed by 0 bases and J by 2 bases, leaving 7 bases between them. The CDR3 covers 14 residues. From germline, CDR1 is MNHEY and CDR2 SVGAGI. TCR beta CDR3 sequences were amplified from RNA transcripts. RT-PCR in the first round (using the HTBI primer set) targeted the TCR CDR3. Each CDR3 protein is one row after TCRdb ran MiXCR on the multiplex PCR reads. The sample includes hundreds of thousands of distinct CDR3 sequences, around 46% of them seen just once. These data originate in a study of T cells in Graves' hyperthyroidism and ophthalmopathy.

This TCR was recovered from a woman younger than 30 with Graves' hyperthyroidism. The chain joins TRBV6-5 to TRBJ1-1; no firm D call. The sequenced material came from peripheral blood or thyroid tissue (not recorded which). The DNA of the CDR3 is TGTGCCAGCAGTTACTCGGCAGCCAACACTGAAGCTTTCTTT. Translating it yields CASSYSAANTEAFF.